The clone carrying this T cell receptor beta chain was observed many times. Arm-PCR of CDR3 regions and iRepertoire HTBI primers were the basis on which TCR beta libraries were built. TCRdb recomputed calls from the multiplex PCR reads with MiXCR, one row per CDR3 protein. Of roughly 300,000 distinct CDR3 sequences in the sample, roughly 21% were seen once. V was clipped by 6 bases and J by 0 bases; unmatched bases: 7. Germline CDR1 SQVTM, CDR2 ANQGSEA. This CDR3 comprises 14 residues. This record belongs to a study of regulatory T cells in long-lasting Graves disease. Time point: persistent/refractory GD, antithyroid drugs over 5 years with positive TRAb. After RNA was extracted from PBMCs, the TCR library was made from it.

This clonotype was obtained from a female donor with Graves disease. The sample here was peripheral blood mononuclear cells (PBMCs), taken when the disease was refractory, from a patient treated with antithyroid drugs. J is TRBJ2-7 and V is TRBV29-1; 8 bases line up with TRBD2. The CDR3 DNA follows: TGCAGCGTCGAACTCGCGGGAGGCTCCTACGAGCAGTACTTC. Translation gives CSVELAGGSYEQYF.